Below, one T cell receptor beta chain is given with its context. Germline values: CDR1 SGHDT, CDR2 YYEEEE. J lost 3 bases, V lost 4 bases, and 8 bases had no gene match. This CDR3 is 18 amino acids long. The data were taken from a study of blood T cell repertoires in COVID-19. In the original analysis: Cell counts per sample came from amplifying reference gene primers. Sequencing was performed with immunoSEQ multiplex PCR; in TCRdb, only in-frame clones are kept and a portion is missing. Clone size and V and J calls were adopted from that table, with D and trimming inferred from the DNA. The sample comprises approximately 310,000 clones, around nine tenths of which are singletons, and approximately 4.7% rests with the top ten.

The sample was PBMCs or T cells enriched from blood (not recorded which). The sequence came from a man aged 55-75 years who had recovered from COVID-19. The chain couples TRBV5-6 to TRBJ2-4; 15 bases are shared with TRBD2. CDR3 sequence: CASSGGLAGGPGKNIQYF. In DNA, the CDR3 is TGTGCCAGCAGCGGCGGACTAGCGGGAGGGCCCGGCAAAAACATTCAGTACTTC.